This T cell receptor (beta chain) comes out of a study of blood T cell repertoires in COVID-19. The overall study: COVID-19 samples collected from the United States, Italy and Spain covered acute and convalescent phases.

Only in-frame clones appear in the TCRdb table, and some are missing; sequencing was by immunoSEQ multiplex PCR. Among hundreds of thousands of clones, roughly 80% were seen once, and the ten largest hold 3.6%. J was trimmed by 5 bases and V by 1 base; bases with no gene match: 7. The germline V gene encodes CDR1 SGHRS and CDR2 YFSETQ. This CDR3 region has 15 residues. Everyone who took part was roughly 18 to 89 years old, and they came from 20 to 25 US areas. Donors were grouped by their self-reported clinical history. The sequencing input was PBMCs or T cells enriched from blood (not recorded which). The receptor was isolated from a woman in her forties who had been exposed to COVID-19. This sequence joins TRBV5-1 and TRBJ1-1; the match to TRBD1 covers 8 bases. The CDR3 spells CASSLRAGGGTEAFF. CDR3 sequence (DNA): TGCGCCAGCAGCTTGAGGGCAGGGGGCGGGACTGAAGCTTTCTTT.